The 29 T cell receptor beta chains reported below all come from one sample, sequenced in a study of cytomegalovirus exposure and HLA in healthy donors. Amplification used 60 Vbeta primers and 13 Jbeta primers. Measured with immunoSEQ multiplex PCR; TCRdb has only the in-frame clones, and not every one. The sample includes roughly 200,000 clones, about four fifths of them seen just once. The sample taken for sequencing was PBMCs. The source is a girl aged 5-17 years in good health and CMV-seropositive.

This clone appeared once. The chain is built from TRBV5-6 and TRBJ1-4, with 8 bases that match TRBD1. From germline, CDR1 is SGHDT and CDR2 YYEEEE. The CDR3 extends over 14 amino acids. Unmatched junction bases numbered 6, after V lost 4 bases and J lost 7 bases. The CDR3 nucleotides are TGTGCCAGCAGCATGACAGGGGAGGCTGAAAAACTGTTTTTT. Translating it yields CASSMTGEAEKLFF.

This clone turned up a few times. The chain carries TRBV19 and TRBJ2-3, with D unresolved. The V gene lost 6 bases and the J gene lost 1 base, with 8 bases spanning the gap. The germline CDR1 and CDR2 sequences are LNHDA and SQIVND (reference sequence). The CDR3 runs 13 residues. CDR3 sequence: CASSNSRTDTQYF. The DNA for the CDR3 is TGTGCCAGTAGCAACTCCCGCACAGATACGCAGTATTTT.

The chain has TRBV2 and TRBJ2-7; no firm D call. Germline CDR1 is SNHLY and CDR2 is FYNNEI. The V and J ends lost 1 base and 12 bases respectively, with 10 bases between them. CDR3 length: 11 amino acids. CDR3 coding DNA: TGTGCCAGCAGTGAAGAGTCTAACCCGTACTTC. This translates into CASSEESNPYF.

The J gene is TRBJ1-5, the V gene TRBV6-6, with 8 bases that match TRBD1. Germline V gene data show CDR1 as MNHNY and CDR2 as SVGAGI (reference sequence). The junction had 5 bases not matched to a gene; V was cut back by 4 bases and J by 3 bases. The CDR3 extends over 15 amino acids. CDR3 sequence reads: CASSWDRSVNQPQHF. As DNA, the CDR3 is TGTGCCAGCAGTTGGGACAGGTCCGTCAATCAGCCCCAGCATTTT.

The V and J genes are TRBV2 and TRBJ2-5; perhaps TRBD1 as D (5 bases). The CDR3 loop spans 10 amino acids. The germline V gene encodes CDR1 SNHLY and CDR2 FYNNEI. V lost 6 bases to trimming and J lost 13 bases, with 12 bases between them. The CDR3 region is CASRLAGLYF. CDR3 in DNA: TGTGCCAGCAGGCTGGCAGGGCTGTACTTC.

V and J are TRBV5-1 and TRBJ1-5; 8 bases fit TRBD1. The CDR3 covers 15 residues. Trimming took 1 base from V and 3 from J; bases not matched to a gene: 3. Germline CDR1 is SGHRS and CDR2 is YFSETQ. The CDR3 bases are TGCGCCAGCAGCTTGACAGGGGGATCCAATCAGCCCCAGCATTTT. Its translation is CASSLTGGSNQPQHF.

This sequence joins TRBV27 and TRBJ2-7; D possibly corresponds to TRBD2 (5 bases). Trimming pared 1 base from V and 1 base from J, leaving 8 bases between. The CDR3 has 14 amino acids. Germline CDR1 is MNHEY and CDR2 is SMNVEV (reference sequence). The CDR3 loop reads CASSLLGASYEQYF. CDR3 nucleotide sequence: TGTGCCAGCAGTTTATTGGGAGCGTCCTACGAGCAGTACTTC.

The CDR3 nucleotides are TGTGCCAGCATGAGGACAGGGGGCTATGGCTACACCTTC. This gives the protein CASMRTGGYGYTF. The rearrangement links TRBV2 to TRBJ1-2, with 10 bases matching TRBD1. The J segment lost 4 bases and the V segment lost 7 bases, leaving 3 bases of the junction unmatched. The CDR3 consists of 13 residues. Germline V gene lookup returns CDR1 SNHLY and CDR2 FYNNEI.

The gene calls are TRBV4-3 and TRBJ1-2; TRBD1 matches at 7 bases. J gave up 4 bases and V 4 bases, and 6 bases lay outside the gene matches. Germline lookup yields CDR1 LGHNA and CDR2 YSLEER. The CDR3 runs to 14 residues. CDR3 protein: CASSRGAGGYGYTF. The CDR3 DNA follows: TGCGCCAGCAGCCGAGGGGCAGGGGGCTATGGCTACACCTTC.

The rearrangement joins TRBV6-4 to TRBJ2-2, with D perhaps TRBD1 (5 bases). V shed 5 bases and J shed 7 bases, with 11 bases lying between them. This CDR3 comprises 13 residues. Germline loops: CDR1 MRHNA, CDR2 SNTAGT. In DNA form, the CDR3 reads TGTGCCAGCAGTCCCAGGGAAAACGGGGAGCTGTTTTTT. This codes for CASSPRENGELFF.

This clone was seen a few times. The V gene is TRBV25-1, the J gene TRBJ2-7; D possibly corresponds to TRBD2 (6 bases). V was cut by 6 bases and J by 3 bases, with 18 bases left in between. Germline V CDR1 and CDR2: MGHDK, SYGVNS. The CDR3 consists of 15 residues. In DNA, the CDR3 is TGTGCCAGCAGCGCGGGACTCGATAAGAACTACGAGCAGTACTTC. This translates into CASSAGLDKNYEQYF.

V is TRBV9 and J is TRBJ2-1; 8 bases map to TRBD2. This CDR3 region has 16 residues. V lost 4 bases, J lost 7 bases, and 13 bases stayed unmatched. CDR1 and CDR2 from the germline V gene are SGDLS and YYNGEE. This chain's CDR3 is CASSFGAGVAGNEQFF. The CDR3 nucleotides are TGTGCCAGCAGCTTCGGAGCGGGGGTAGCGGGGAATGAGCAGTTCTTC.

This sequence joins TRBV4-1 and TRBJ1-2, with 9 bases aligning to TRBD1. Per the germline V gene, CDR1 is MGHRA and CDR2 is YSYEKL. The length of the CDR3 is 14 residues. Trimming removed 4 bases from V and 0 bases from J; junction bases left unmatched: 0. The CDR3 region has the DNA TGCGCCAGCAGCCGACAGGGGGCTAACTATGGCTACACCTTC. Its protein product is CASSRQGANYGYTF.

The J gene is TRBJ1-1, the V gene TRBV19; no definite D call. V lost 8 bases and J 1 base, leaving 14 bases between the germline ends. Germline lookup yields CDR1 LNHDA and CDR2 SQIVND (reference sequence). This CDR3 has 14 amino acids. CDR3 coding DNA: TGTGCCAGTCGTGGTGGAGGGCCGAACACTGAAGCTTTCTTT. This sequence encodes CASRGGGPNTEAFF.

The J gene is TRBJ2-7, the V gene TRBV4-3; 7 bases agree with TRBD2. The V gene end was trimmed by 3 bases and the J gene end by 2 bases; junction bases not matched to a gene: 4. Germline lookup yields CDR1 LGHNA and CDR2 YSLEER. The CDR3 is 14 residues long. The CDR3 coding sequence is TGCGCCAGCAGCCAGCGGGGGAGCCCCTACGAGCAGTACTTC. Translation gives CASSQRGSPYEQYF.

The chain recombines TRBV5-1 with TRBJ2-7, with a weak D call TRBD1 (5 bases). The CDR3 runs 12 residues. CDR1 is SGHRS, CDR2 YFSETQ, per germline. Trimming left V 2 bases short and J 6 bases short, with 9 bases between. Here the CDR3 DNA reads TGCGCCAGCAGCTTCACAGGCTCCGAGCAGTACTTC. Protein: CASSFTGSEQYF.

This rearrangement joins TRBV7-9 to TRBJ2-2, with D perhaps TRBD1 (7 bases). Germline V gives CDR1 SEHNR, CDR2 FQNEAQ (reference sequence). V dropped 11 bases and J dropped 3 bases, with 25 bases sitting between them. The CDR3 runs to 17 residues. CDR3: CAAYQEGALSHTGELFF. The CDR3 DNA sequence: TGTGCCGCTTACCAGGAGGGGGCGTTAAGTCACACCGGGGAGCTGTTTTTT.

The chain recombines TRBV6-5 with TRBJ2-7, with D possibly being TRBD2 (5 bases). The V end was cut by 7 bases, the J end by 2 bases, with 15 bases between. The CDR3 extends over 14 amino acids. Germline V gene lookup returns CDR1 MNHEY and CDR2 SVGAGI. CDR3: CASTPPEVTYEQYF. CDR3 coding DNA: TGTGCCAGCACCCCCCCGGAGGTAACCTACGAGCAGTACTTC.

CDR3 residues: CASSELTGELFF. The CDR3 DNA reads as TGTGCCAGCAGCGAACTCACCGGGGAGCTGTTTTTT. The chain recombines TRBV5-6 with TRBJ2-2; D is unclear. CDR1 is SGHDT and CDR2 is YYEEEE in the germline V gene. This CDR3 spans 12 amino acids. V dropped 4 bases and J dropped 4 bases, with 5 bases sitting between them. The full variable domain, with the rest looked up from reference TRBV5-6 and TRBJ2-2, is DAGVTQSPTHLIKTRGQQVTLRCSPKSGHDTVSWYQQALGQGPQFIFQYYEEEERQRGNFPDRFSGHQFPNYSSELNVNALLLGDSALYLCASSELTGELFFGEGSRLTVL.

The chain carries TRBV11-3 and TRBJ1-3; 8 nucleotides match TRBD1. This CDR3 is 16 amino acids long. CDR1 and CDR2 from the germline V gene are SGHNT and YENEEA. The V segment lost 0 bases and the J segment 2 bases; nucleotides outside the gene matches: 3. CDR3 region: CASSLDTGGTGNTIYF. The CDR3 DNA sequence: TGTGCCAGCAGCTTAGATACAGGGGGAACTGGAAACACCATATATTTT.

Only one count was recorded for this clone. The rearrangement uses TRBV7-9 and TRBJ2-5, with 10 nucleotides matching TRBD1. The germline V gene has CDR1 SEHNR and CDR2 FQNEAQ (reference sequence). The CDR3 runs to 13 residues. Trimming cost V 5 bases and J 5 bases; bases outside gene matches: 2. The CDR3 region has the DNA TGTGCCAGCAGCCCGGGACAGGGGGAGACCCAGTACTTC. Translation: CASSPGQGETQYF.

The chain links TRBV4-1 to TRBJ1-2, with 7 bases identical to TRBD1. The V and J ends lost 0 bases and 4 bases, in that order; junction bases with no gene match: 5. CDR3 size: 15 residues. CDR1 is MGHRA and CDR2 is YSYEKL in the germline V gene. The CDR3 region has the DNA TGCGCCAGCAGCCAAGAATCGACAGGGATCTATGGCTACACCTTC. Residues: CASSQESTGIYGYTF.

The rearrangement joins TRBV6-6 to TRBJ2-7; 9 bases map to TRBD1. V gave up 4 bases and J gave up 3 bases; unmatched junction bases: 7. The germline CDR1 and CDR2 sequences are MNHNY and SVGAGI (reference sequence). This CDR3 is built from 15 residues. This chain's CDR3 is CASSSVGQGNYEQYF. CDR3 bases: TGTGCCAGCAGTTCCGTGGGACAGGGAAACTACGAGCAGTACTTC.

This clone was seen only once. The chain recombines TRBV30 with TRBJ2-7, with a tentative D call TRBD2 (5 bases). CDR1 and CDR2 from the germline V gene are GTSNPN and SVGIG (reference sequence). The ends were cut back, 7 bases at V and 2 bases at J, with 12 bases in the middle. This CDR3 contains 12 residues. The CDR3 DNA sequence: TGTGCCTATGAGACCGGGGCCTACGAGCAGTACTTC. Translating it yields CAYETGAYEQYF. Full variable domain (rest looked up from reference TRBV30 and TRBJ2-7): SQTIHQWPATLVQPVGSPLSLECTVEGTSNPNLYWYRQAAGRGLQLLFYSVGIGQISSEVPQNLSASRPQDRQFILSSKKLLLSDSGFYLCAYETGAYEQYFGPGTRLTVT.

Here the CDR3 DNA reads TGTGCCAGCAGCGGCGGGGGGGCTCTCTCCAATGAGCAGTTCTTC. Translating it yields CASSGGGALSNEQFF. The J gene is TRBJ2-1, the V gene TRBV9; 9 nucleotides match TRBD2. V dropped 3 bases and J dropped 6; count of bases not matched to a gene: 7. Germline CDR1 SGDLS, CDR2 YYNGEE. This CDR3 spans 15 amino acids. Full variable domain (rest looked up from reference TRBV9 and TRBJ2-1): DSGVTQTPKHLITATGQRVTLRCSPRSGDLSVYWYQQSLDQGLQFLIQYYNGEERAKGNILERFSAQQFPDLHSELNLSSLELGDSALYFCASSGGGALSNEQFFGPGTRLTVL.

The V and J genes are TRBV7-2 and TRBJ1-3; 7 bases align to TRBD1. Losses at the gene ends were 1 base for V and 5 bases for J; bases not matched to a gene: 11. The CDR3 totals 17 residues. Germline loops: CDR1 SGHTA, CDR2 FQGNSA. The CDR3 DNA reads TGTGCCAGCAGCTTAGTAAACACAGGGGATACCCGAAACACCATATATTTT. It translates to CASSLVNTGDTRNTIYF. The full variable domain, completed using reference TRBV7-2 and TRBJ1-3, is GAGVSQSPSNKVTEKGKDVELRCDPISGHTALYWYRQSLGQGLEFLIYFQGNSAPDKSGLPSDRFSAERTGGSVSTLTIQRTQQEDSAVYLCASSLVNTGDTRNTIYFGEGSWLTVV.

This chain links TRBV2 with TRBJ1-5, with 11 bases that match TRBD1. Germline V gene data show CDR1 as SNHLY and CDR2 as FYNNEI. The V gene end was trimmed by 5 bases and the J gene end by 6 bases; junction bases not matched to a gene: 6. There are 15 residues in the CDR3. The CDR3 is CASSWTGGAPQPQHF. The CDR3 coding sequence is TGTGCCAGCAGTTGGACAGGGGGCGCGCCTCAGCCCCAGCATTTT.

The V gene is TRBV15, the J gene TRBJ1-3; weak D call: TRBD1 (5 bases). CDR3 length: 15 residues. Germline loops: CDR1 LNHNV, CDR2 YYDKDF (reference sequence). Trimming removed 3 bases from V and 4 bases from J, with 13 bases in between. The chain's CDR3 is CATSSGGRGGNTIYF. The CDR3 DNA follows: TGTGCCACCAGCAGCGGGGGGAGGGGAGGAAACACCATATATTTT.

This chain uses TRBV5-4 with TRBJ2-7; D may be TRBD2 (6 bases). With 4 bases removed from V and 6 bases from J, the gap between germline ends came to 20 bases. CDR1 SGHNT and CDR2 YYREEE come from the germline V gene (reference sequence). CDR3 length equals 15 residues. The CDR3 DNA reads TGTGCCAGCAGCCCCTCGGAGGGTCGGTCTCTCGAGCAGTACTTC. Translating gives CASSPSEGRSLEQYF.